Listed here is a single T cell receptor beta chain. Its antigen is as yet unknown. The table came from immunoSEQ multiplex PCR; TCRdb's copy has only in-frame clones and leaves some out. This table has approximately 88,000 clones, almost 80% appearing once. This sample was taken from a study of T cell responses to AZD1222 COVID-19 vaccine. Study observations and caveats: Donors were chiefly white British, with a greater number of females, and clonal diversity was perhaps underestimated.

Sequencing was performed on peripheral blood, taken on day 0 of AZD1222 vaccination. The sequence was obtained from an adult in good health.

As DNA, the CDR3 is TGCGCCAGCATATCTTCGGGCGGGAGGGCCGGGAATGAGCAGTTCTTC. Amino acids: CASISSGGRAGNEQFF. V gene TRBV5-1 combines with J gene TRBJ2-1; 9 bases agree with TRBD2. The CDR3 is 16 amino acids. J lost 7 bases, V lost 6 bases, and 14 bases had no gene match. CDR1 and CDR2 from the germline V gene are SGHRS and YFSETQ.